This T cell receptor (beta chain) was profiled in a study of post-analysis software for immune sequencing data (dated by TCRdb to between 2014 and 2016). About the investigation overall: Relapsing-remitting, secondary progressive and progressive-relapsing multiple sclerosis were recorded as disease courses, and subtype annotation was lacking for some patients. Patient repertoires were compared against ten to eleven previously published healthy control repertoires from donors aged roughly 6 to 26 years. A subset of samples was prepared in parallel using single-end sample barcoding, then pooled and co-amplified after Illumina adapter ligation.

Receptors were amplified or captured by PCR. Sequencing relied on an Illumina HiSeq 2500. To reduce PCR and sequencing biases, unique molecular identifiers were built into the TCR beta cDNA libraries. Every 1 to 10 million input T cells yielded approximately 500,000 cDNA molecules, meaning each molecule approximated one T cell. The patient libraries were prepared and sequenced with the same protocol used for the earlier healthy control dataset. Samples belonging to the same batch were prepared together, multiplexed and sequenced on a shared HiSeq lane. In the authors' own workflow: Raw barcoded reads were processed with MIGEC, and single-read molecular identifier groups were discarded before consensus assembly and CDR3 extraction. Clonotype tables were post-analysed with VDJtools, and diversity was normalized by down-sampling all datasets to the smallest sample size. Repertoire overlap clustering matched CDR3 amino acid but not nucleotide sequences to correct batch-related cross-sample contamination. The public reads were reanalyzed by TCRdb: fastp trimming at Q25, MiXCR alignment, in-frame beta chains only. Duplicate CDR3 protein sequences are folded into a single record with the most common DNA and genes. V and J calls and clone size were set by TCRdb, not the authors. The sample contains a few hundred thousand distinct CDR3 sequences, 30% to 45% of them found a single time. The ten largest clones capture 4% to 6% of the sample.

This clonotype was counted ten times or more. Its antigen has not been determined. No qualities accompany the bases; no much larger clone lies one base away. To demonstrate the VDJtools post-analysis software, TCR beta repertoires were profiled from the peripheral blood of 13 young patients with multiple sclerosis. The multiple sclerosis patients were children and adolescents between roughly 6 and 16 years of age. V is clipped by 5 bases and J by 1 base, and the sequence between their germline boundaries is 11 bases long. As encoded in the germline V gene, CDR1 is SGHTA while CDR2 is FQGNSA. The CDR3 sequence holds 14 residues, the cysteine and phenylalanine included. This entry keeps only the CDR3 DNA: 42 bases, framed from base 1. Broad study findings and their caveats: Significantly higher frequencies in patients than in controls were found for about five TRBV segments, including TRBV5-6, TRBV5-1 and TRBV20-1. The control group was slightly older than the multiple sclerosis patient group. Compared with controls, multiple sclerosis patients had significantly lower normalized Chao1 diversity, a finding suggesting substantial peripheral T-cell clonal expansion. Strong co-clustering of samples prepared in the same batch was shown by direct clustering with F measure, prompting a batch-effect correction.

Here the chain combines TRBV7-2 and TRBJ2-5, with an unclear D gene assignment. The receptor was derived from a girl between 10 and 17 years old with multiple sclerosis. Material for sequencing was blood. The CDR3 sequence is CASSLSPSQETQYF. The nucleotide sequence reads TGTGCCAGCAGCCTATCGCCCAGCCAAGAGACCCAGTACTTC.